This T cell receptor (beta chain) was captured by sequencing in a study of blood T cell repertoires in COVID-19. For the study at large: Spain, Italy and the United States supplied samples that represented acute and convalescent COVID-19. T cells, B-cell-depleted T cells, or PBMCs supplied cDNA or gDNA.

Authors' processing steps: Researchers report that nucleated cell counts were estimated from reference gene primer amplification. The assay was immunoSEQ multiplex PCR, and TCRdb's table has in-frame clones only and misses some. V and J calls and clone size are copied from that table; D and trimming were computed from the DNA. Of 90,000 to 100,000 clones in the sample, about 89% were seen once. This clone was found a few times. Per germline, CDR1 DFQATT and CDR2 SNEGSKA (reference sequence). CDR3 length equals 15 residues. V gave up 3 bases and J gave up 8 bases; unmatched junction bases: 9. Sequencing was carried out using peripheral blood. The chain is built from TRBV20-1 and TRBJ2-1, with TRBD2 identical over 11 bases. This TCR was recovered from a man aged 50 to 59 with acute or convalescent COVID-19. CDR3 DNA: TGCAGTGCTAGTACCCAAGAGACTAGCGGGGATGAGCAGTTCTTC. This gives the protein CSASTQETSGDEQFF.